This TCR beta chain was identified in a study of T-cell memory formation after mild COVID-19. MiXCR, run by TCRdb on the 5' RACE reads, gives a single entry per CDR3 protein. This sample has around 55,000 distinct CDR3 sequences, with more than 8% found just once. This clonotype has a count of ten or more. The CDR3 consists of 15 residues. From germline, CDR1 is SEHNR and CDR2 FQNEAQ (reference sequence). The trim removed 6 bases at V and 5 bases at J, leaving 8 bases unmatched. The sample comprised PBMCs or a T cell subset sorted from them (not recorded which). This clonotype was obtained from a man younger than 30 who had mild COVID-19 (a few samples of this study predate the infection). Cell type and time point are not known. This chain links TRBV7-9 with TRBJ1-4; 8 bases are a match to TRBD1. CDR3 in DNA: TGTGCCAGCAGTCCTCAGGGGGCGAGAAATGAAAAACTGTTTTTT. Its translation: CASSPQGARNEKLFF.